Ten or more counts support the clone carrying this T cell receptor (beta chain). Amplified regions were TCR beta CDR3 sequences from RNA transcripts. With the HTBI primer set, the TCR CDR3 went through a first round of RT-PCR. MiXCR, applied by TCRdb to the multiplex PCR reads, yields one record per CDR3 protein. The sample has approximately 100,000 distinct CDR3 sequences, 35% to 45% seen once. The ends lost 3 bases at V and 0 bases at J; junction bases unmatched: 10. In germline, CDR1 is SEHNR, CDR2 FQNEAQ (reference sequence). The CDR3 runs 18 residues. These data belong to a study of T cells in Graves' hyperthyroidism and ophthalmopathy.

J is TRBJ1-5 and V is TRBV7-9, with 8 bases aligning to TRBD1. The clonotype comes from a woman aged 25-40 years with Graves' hyperthyroidism. Material: peripheral blood or thyroid tissue (not recorded which). DNA of the CDR3: TGTGCCAGCAGCTTCGGACAGGGCGGGGGCCATAGCAATCAGCCCCAGCATTTT. This codes for CASSFGQGGGHSNQPQHF.